This T cell receptor beta chain was sequenced in a study of beta chain features in type 1 diabetes. Study-wide points: In patients and controls equally, PCR might favor templates that are shorter. Type 1 diabetes patients showed a moderate but significant shortening of TCRB CDR3s in all four CD4+ subsets.

The CDR3 is 13 amino acids. Trimming took 5 bases from V and 8 from J, leaving 15 bases between them. The germline V gene encodes CDR1 MNHEY and CDR2 SVGAGI. This clone has a handful of counts. The antigen is undetermined. Reverse transcription of all isolated RNA meant that expressed TCRB transcripts were sequenced. Using immunoSEQ multiplex PCR, the repertoire was profiled, and TCRdb retains in-frame clones only, with some absent. The sample contains around 710,000 clones, 9.5% to 15% of which appear only once. This sequence joins TRBV6-5 and TRBJ1-2; possibly TRBD1 for D (5 bases). The receptor was derived from a man aged 25-45 years with type 1 diabetes. Sequences were obtained from naive CD4+ T cells from blood. CDR3 region: CASSGVREGGYTF. The CDR3 DNA reads as TGTGCCAGCAGTGGCGTCCGGGAGGGGGGCTACACCTTC.